The 25 T cell receptor beta chains listed next were all sequenced from one sample in a study of cytomegalovirus exposure and HLA in healthy donors (dated by TCRdb to between 2016 and 2019). Libraries were built with the immunoSEQ multiplex PCR assay. For the multiplex PCR, a mixture combining 60 forward primers for TCR Vbeta segments and 13 reverse primers for TCR Jbeta segments was used. What TCRdb holds here is the immuneACCESS table cut down to in-frame rearrangements. Part of the clones is not present; checked against another copy, under half of the missing clones reflect an unresolved V gene, and the others are unexplained. The table for this sample lists over 110,000 clones; approximately 80% of them were counted only once. Just under 3% of the sample goes to the ten largest clones. Sequencing was carried out using PBMCs. All receptors come from a female donor in good health and CMV-seronegative.

The chain combines TRBV27 with TRBJ1-2, with D tentatively TRBD1 (6 bases). V shed 0 bases and J shed 4 bases, with 12 bases lying between them. Germline CDR1 and CDR2: MNHEY and SMNVEV (reference sequence). This CDR3 spans 15 amino acids. The CDR3 DNA follows: TGTGCCAGCAGTTTATCGGGGGGGGGCCGCTATGGCTACACCTTC. Residues: CASSLSGGGRYGYTF.

This chain uses TRBV15 with TRBJ1-2, with 11 bases lining up with TRBD1. Germline V lookup: CDR1 LNHNV, CDR2 YYDKDF (reference sequence). The V and J ends lost 3 bases and 8 bases, in that order; junction bases with no gene match: 2. This CDR3 has 13 residues. Here the CDR3 DNA reads TGTGCCACCAGCAGGGACAGGGGGCACGGCTACACCTTC. This sequence encodes CATSRDRGHGYTF. Variable domain in full (rest from reference TRBV15 and TRBJ1-2): DAMVIQNPRYQVTQFGKPVTLSCSQTLNHNVMYWYQQKSSQAPKLLFHYYDKDFNNEADTPDNFQSRRPNTSFCFLDIRSPGLGDTAMYLCATSRDRGHGYTFGSGTRLTVV.

The table lists this clone with a count of one. The J gene is TRBJ2-5, the V gene TRBV7-2, with 7 bases aligning to TRBD1. Germline values: CDR1 SGHTA, CDR2 FQGNSA. V trimming: 5 bases; J trimming: 5 bases; junction bases outside the gene matches: 8. There are 14 residues in the CDR3. CDR3 DNA sequence: TGTGCCAGCAGCCCAAGCGACAGGGCCGAGACCCAGTACTTC. Its protein product is CASSPSDRAETQYF.

On this clone: A read error may produce the germline difference seen at one junction end. The chain employs TRBV7-9 and TRBJ2-1, with D unresolved. CDR1 and CDR2 (germline): SEHNR, FQNEAQ (reference sequence). The length of the CDR3 is 18 residues. In DNA form, the CDR3 reads TGTTCCAGCAGCTCGGTTAGTGCTTCATCGAGCTCCTACAATGAGCAGTTCTTC. It encodes CSSSSVSASSSSYNEQFF.

The chain is built from TRBV27 and TRBJ2-3; 7 nucleotides agree with TRBD1. With 6 bases clipped from V and 3 bases from J, the junction kept 15 bases outside the gene matches. CDR1 MNHEY and CDR2 SMNVEV come from the germline V gene (reference sequence). This CDR3 is 17 amino acids long. CDR3 region: CASSASAGTARTDTQYF. CDR3 coding DNA: TGTGCCAGCAGCGCCAGTGCTGGGACAGCCAGAACAGATACGCAGTATTTT.

The V gene is TRBV19, the J gene TRBJ1-2, with a tentative D call TRBD1 (6 bases). Germline CDR1 is LNHDA and CDR2 is SQIVND (reference sequence). This CDR3 is built from 14 residues. Trimming left V 6 bases short and J 7 bases short, with 18 bases between. CDR3 bases: TGTGCCAGTAGCAACGGGGGGCGTACGGTTGGCTACACCTTC. Translating it yields CASSNGGRTVGYTF.

In DNA form, the CDR3 reads TGTGCCAGCAGTGTTTCAGGTTCACCTAATCAGCCCCAGCATTTT. This codes for CASSVSGSPNQPQHF. This chain connects TRBV2 to TRBJ1-5; D is unresolved. The CDR3 is made up of 15 amino acids. The V end was cut by 4 bases, the J end by 4 bases, with 14 bases between. Germline loops: CDR1 SNHLY, CDR2 FYNNEI.

J is TRBJ2-5 and V is TRBV29-1, with D possibly TRBD1 on 6 matching bases. CDR3 size: 13 residues. Looked up from germline, CDR1 is SQVTM and CDR2 is ANQGSEA. V dropped 4 bases and J dropped 4 bases, with 13 bases sitting between them. CDR3 bases: TGCAGCGTTGTTGGTCAGGGGTTAGAGACCCAGTACTTC. It is translated as CSVVGQGLETQYF.

The chain uses TRBV13 and TRBJ2-7, with TRBD2 matching over 14 bases. CDR3 length: 16 residues. CDR1 PRHDT and CDR2 FYEKMQ come from the germline V gene (reference sequence). The ends lost 3 bases at V and 4 bases at J; junction bases unmatched: 5. The CDR3 DNA follows: TGTGCCAGCAGCTTGATGACTAGCGGGAGGGATTACGAGCAGTACTTC. Amino acid sequence: CASSLMTSGRDYEQYF.

The chain links TRBV6-1 to TRBJ1-2, with TRBD1 as a possible D gene (5 bases). This CDR3 has 16 amino acids. The V end was cut by 2 bases, the J end by 4 bases, with 17 bases between. The germline V gene has CDR1 MNHNS and CDR2 SASEGT. CDR3 DNA: TGTGCCAGCAGTGAATTCCCGGAAACAGGACCCTATGGCTACACCTTC. It is translated as CASSEFPETGPYGYTF.

V gene TRBV9 combines with J gene TRBJ1-3; no firm D call. With 0 bases removed from V and 4 bases from J, the gap between germline ends came to 8 bases. The CDR3 extends over 14 amino acids. CDR1 is SGDLS, CDR2 YYNGEE, per germline. The CDR3 is CASSVAEVGNTIYF. DNA of the CDR3: TGTGCCAGCAGCGTAGCAGAGGTCGGAAACACCATATATTTT. Filled out from reference TRBV9 and TRBJ1-3, the complete variable domain reads DSGVTQTPKHLITATGQRVTLRCSPRSGDLSVYWYQQSLDQGLQFLIQYYNGEERAKGNILERFSAQQFPDLHSELNLSSLELGDSALYFCASSVAEVGNTIYFGEGSWLTVV.

This CDR3 is CASSPTVTNEKLFF. The CDR3 DNA reads as TGTGCCAGCAGCCCGACAGTAACTAATGAAAAACTGTTTTTT. The J gene is TRBJ1-4, the V gene TRBV6-5; a possible D gene is TRBD1 (5 bases). Trimming stripped 6 bases from V and 1 base from J, with 9 bases between. Germline-derived CDR1 and CDR2 are MNHEY and SVGAGI. The CDR3 length is 14 residues.

The chain links TRBV6-1 to TRBJ1-3, with 7 bases matching TRBD1. The CDR3 is made up of 16 amino acids. From germline, CDR1 is MNHNS and CDR2 SASEGT. Trimming at V came to 4 bases and at J to 0 bases, leaving 6 bases not matched to a gene. In nucleotides, the CDR3 is TGTGCCAGCAGTGCGGACAGGACCTACTCTGGAAACACCATATATTTT. This codes for CASSADRTYSGNTIYF.

The V gene is TRBV5-1, the J gene TRBJ1-2; D is uncertain. The CDR3 extends over 13 amino acids. V was trimmed by 0 bases and J by 7 bases, leaving 10 bases between them. Germline loops: CDR1 SGHRS, CDR2 YFSETQ. The CDR3: CASSLDGEVGYTF. The CDR3 DNA is TGCGCCAGCAGCTTGGATGGGGAGGTTGGCTACACCTTC.

The V and J genes are TRBV4-1 and TRBJ2-4; 15 nucleotides line up with TRBD2. The CDR3 runs to 18 residues. V was pared by 3 bases and J by 0 bases, with 3 bases of the junction left unmatched. The V gene's germline CDR1 is MGHRA and CDR2 YSYEKL. The CDR3 sequence is CASSQGLAGGLAKNIQYF. In nucleotides, the CDR3 is TGCGCCAGCAGCCAGGGACTAGCGGGGGGCTTAGCCAAAAACATTCAGTACTTC.

This clone came up a few times. This chain uses TRBV5-1 with TRBJ2-1; 8 bases map to TRBD2. Germline V CDR1 and CDR2: SGHRS, YFSETQ. CDR3 length: 16 amino acids. J was trimmed by 8 bases and V by 2 bases; bases with no gene match: 12. The CDR3 nucleotides read TGCGCCAGCAGCTTTGGAGCGGGAGCAGCGGCCTATGAGCAGTTCTTC. Encoded protein: CASSFGAGAAAYEQFF.

This clone turned up a few times. The genes are TRBV5-8 and TRBJ1-5; the D is unclear. This CDR3 has 13 residues. Looked up from germline, CDR1 is SGHTS and CDR2 is YDEGEE. Trimming removed 0 bases at V and 5 bases at J, with 6 bases between. The CDR3 DNA is TGTGCCAGCAGCTTGGTCGGGGATCAGCCCCAGCATTTT. As protein: CASSLVGDQPQHF.

The V and J genes are TRBV6-1 and TRBJ2-1; TRBD2 matches 7 bases. J gave up 7 bases and V 2 bases, and 14 bases lay outside the gene matches. Germline V gene sequence: CDR1 MNHNS, CDR2 SASEGT. The CDR3 is 17 residues long. The CDR3 DNA is TGTGCCAGCAGTGAATCGAGGGGTGCGGGAGTGTGGAATGAGCAGTTCTTC. Translating gives CASSESRGAGVWNEQFF.

The genes are TRBV19 and TRBJ2-2; 8 positions agree with TRBD2. The CDR3 loop spans 15 amino acids. V lost 6 bases to trimming and J lost 4 bases; unmatched junction nucleotides: 7. CDR1 LNHDA and CDR2 SQIVND come from the germline V gene (reference sequence). CDR3 DNA: TGTGCCAGTAGAGAACTAGCGGCGGGCACCGGGGAGCTGTTTTTT. It yields the protein CASRELAAGTGELFF. Variable domain in full (rest from reference TRBV19 and TRBJ2-2): DGGITQSPKYLFRKEGQNVTLSCEQNLNHDAMYWYRQDPGQGLRLIYYSQIVNDFQKGDIAEGYSVSREKKESFPLTVTSAQKNPTAFYLCASRELAAGTGELFFGEGSRLTVL.

V gene TRBV5-5 combines with J gene TRBJ1-2; D remains unclear. V dropped 4 bases and J dropped 3 bases, with 16 bases sitting between them. The germline gives CDR1 SGHKS, CDR2 YYEKEE (reference sequence). This CDR3 spans 15 amino acids. The CDR3 loop reads CASSLTPTEYYGYTF. In DNA form, the CDR3 reads TGTGCCAGCAGCCTTACTCCCACCGAGTACTATGGCTACACCTTC.

The V call is TRBV7-8, the J call TRBJ2-2; D not resolved. CDR3 length equals 16 residues. Germline assignment: CDR1 SGHVS and CDR2 FQNEAQ. The V gene lost 0 bases and the J gene lost 4 bases, with 12 bases spanning the gap. This chain's CDR3 is CASSLASQRLTGELFF. The CDR3 coding sequence is TGTGCCAGCAGCTTAGCGAGTCAGAGACTCACCGGGGAGCTGTTTTTT.

The rearrangement joins TRBV7-8 to TRBJ2-1; 9 nucleotides match TRBD2. This CDR3 has 14 residues. CDR1 and CDR2 (germline): SGHVS, FQNEAQ. The V gene end was trimmed by 7 bases and the J gene end by 8 bases; junction bases not matched to a gene: 9. CDR3 DNA sequence: TGTGCCAGCATTGCGGGGGGGGCCGAGGATGAGCAGTTCTTC. This encodes CASIAGGAEDEQFF.

A few counts support this clone. The chain links TRBV29-1 to TRBJ1-4, with a tentative D call TRBD1 (6 bases). The CDR3 length is 14 residues. The germline CDR1 and CDR2 sequences are SQVTM and ANQGSEA. Trimming took 6 bases from V and 0 from J, leaving 11 bases between them. CDR3: CSVSGQATNEKLFF. The CDR3 nucleotides read TGCAGCGTGTCGGGACAAGCAACTAATGAAAAACTGTTTTTT.

The V gene is TRBV5-1, the J gene TRBJ1-1; the D is unclear. Germline loops: CDR1 SGHRS, CDR2 YFSETQ. V was clipped by 6 bases and J by 3 bases, with 12 bases between them. The CDR3 runs to 13 residues. The CDR3: CASMRGRDTEAFF. DNA for the CDR3: TGCGCCAGCATGAGAGGGAGGGACACTGAAGCTTTCTTT.

V is TRBV2 and J is TRBJ2-2; 7 bases match TRBD2. This CDR3 is built from 14 residues. Per germline, CDR1 SNHLY and CDR2 FYNNEI. With 8 bases clipped from V and 6 bases from J, the junction kept 9 bases outside the gene matches. The CDR3 DNA sequence: TGTGCCAGCCGGGAGGTCCGAGTCCCCGGGGAGCTGTTTTTT. The encoded protein is CASREVRVPGELFF.